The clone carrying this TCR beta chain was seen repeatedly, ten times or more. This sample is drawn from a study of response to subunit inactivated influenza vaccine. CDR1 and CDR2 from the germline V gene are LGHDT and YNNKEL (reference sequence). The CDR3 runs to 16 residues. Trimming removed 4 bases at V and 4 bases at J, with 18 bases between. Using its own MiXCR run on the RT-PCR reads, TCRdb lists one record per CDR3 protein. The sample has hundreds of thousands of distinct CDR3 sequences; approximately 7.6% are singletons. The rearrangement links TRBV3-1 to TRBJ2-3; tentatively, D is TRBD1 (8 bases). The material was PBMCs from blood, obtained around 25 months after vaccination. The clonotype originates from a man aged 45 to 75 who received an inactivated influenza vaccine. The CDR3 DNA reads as TGTGCCAGCAGCCCCCAAAGGACAGGGAGGGCAGATACGCAGTATTTT. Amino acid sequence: CASSPQRTGRADTQYF.